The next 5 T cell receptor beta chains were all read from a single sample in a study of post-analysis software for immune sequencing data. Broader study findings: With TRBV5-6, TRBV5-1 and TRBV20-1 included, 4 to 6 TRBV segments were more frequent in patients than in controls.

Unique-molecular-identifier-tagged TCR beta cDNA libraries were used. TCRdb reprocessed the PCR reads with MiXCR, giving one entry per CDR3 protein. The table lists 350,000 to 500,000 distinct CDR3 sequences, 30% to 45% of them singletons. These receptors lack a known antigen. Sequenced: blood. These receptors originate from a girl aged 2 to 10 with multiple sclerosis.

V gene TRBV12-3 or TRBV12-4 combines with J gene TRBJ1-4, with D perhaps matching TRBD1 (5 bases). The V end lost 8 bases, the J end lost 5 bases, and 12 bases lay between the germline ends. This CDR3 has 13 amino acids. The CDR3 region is CASQSWGNEKLFF. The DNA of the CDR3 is TGTGCCAGCCAATCCTGGGGGAATGAAAAACTGTTTTTT.

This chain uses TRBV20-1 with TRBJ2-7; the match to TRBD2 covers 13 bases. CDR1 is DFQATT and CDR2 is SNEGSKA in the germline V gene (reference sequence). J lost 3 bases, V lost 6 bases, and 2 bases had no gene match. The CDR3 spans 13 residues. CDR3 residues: CSAGTSGIYEQYF. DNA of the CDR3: TGCAGTGCCGGGACTAGCGGGATCTACGAGCAGTACTTC.

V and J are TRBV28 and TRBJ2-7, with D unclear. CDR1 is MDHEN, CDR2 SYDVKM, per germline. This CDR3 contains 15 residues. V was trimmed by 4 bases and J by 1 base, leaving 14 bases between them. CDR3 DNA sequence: TGTGCCAGCAGTTATCCAGCCCCTACATCCTACGAGCAGTACTTC. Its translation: CASSYPAPTSYEQYF.

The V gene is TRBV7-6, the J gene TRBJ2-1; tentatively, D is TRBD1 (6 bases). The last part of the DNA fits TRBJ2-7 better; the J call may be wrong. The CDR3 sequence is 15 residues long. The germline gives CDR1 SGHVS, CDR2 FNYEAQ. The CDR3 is CASSLQGSSYNEQYF. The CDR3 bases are TGTGCCAGCAGCTTACAGGGGAGCTCCTACAATGAGCAGTACTTC.

The chain's CDR3 is CASSLVPSGTETQYF. DNA of the CDR3: TGCGCCAGCAGCTTGGTCCCTAGCGGGACAGAGACCCAGTACTTC. V is TRBV5-1 and J is TRBJ2-5, with TRBD2 identical over 9 bases. The CDR3 spans 15 residues. V shed 0 bases, J shed 4 bases, and the junction held 4 bases outside the gene matches. Germline lookup yields CDR1 SGHRS and CDR2 YFSETQ.